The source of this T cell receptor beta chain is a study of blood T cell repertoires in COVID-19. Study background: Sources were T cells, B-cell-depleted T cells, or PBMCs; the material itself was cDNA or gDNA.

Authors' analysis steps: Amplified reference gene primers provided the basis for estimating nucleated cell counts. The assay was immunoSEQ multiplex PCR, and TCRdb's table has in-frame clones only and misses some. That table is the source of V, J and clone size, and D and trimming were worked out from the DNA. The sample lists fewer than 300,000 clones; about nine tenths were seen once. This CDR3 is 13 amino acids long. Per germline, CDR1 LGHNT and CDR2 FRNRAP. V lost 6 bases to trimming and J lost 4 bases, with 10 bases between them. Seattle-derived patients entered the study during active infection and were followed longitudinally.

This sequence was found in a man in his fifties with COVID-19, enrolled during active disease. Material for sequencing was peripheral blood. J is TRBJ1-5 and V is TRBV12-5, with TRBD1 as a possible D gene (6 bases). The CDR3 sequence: CASGQGFNQPQHF. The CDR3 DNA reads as TGTGCTAGTGGCCAGGGGTTTAATCAGCCCCAGCATTTT.